This T cell receptor beta chain was identified in a study of cytomegalovirus exposure and HLA in healthy donors. With 5 bases removed from V and 11 bases from J, the gap between germline ends came to 13 bases. This CDR3 is 12 amino acids long. Germline lookup yields CDR1 LNHDA and CDR2 SQIVND (reference sequence). PCR used 60 Vbeta primers and 13 Jbeta primers. The data were produced by immunoSEQ multiplex PCR, yet TCRdb's version contains in-frame clones alone and is incomplete. There are about 130,000 clones in the sample; roughly 72% occur only once, and 1.8% lies in the top ten. This rearrangement joins TRBV19 to TRBJ1-5, with a tentative D call TRBD1 (5 bases). Sequenced sample: PBMCs. The clonotype originates from a woman in her forties or fifties in good health and CMV-seronegative. The CDR3 spells CASSSRGGAQHF. The CDR3 nucleotides are TGTGCCAGTAGTTCGCGCGGGGGAGCCCAGCATTTT. The whole variable domain, remainder taken from reference TRBV19 and TRBJ1-5, is DGGITQSPKYLFRKEGQNVTLSCEQNLNHDAMYWYRQDPGQGLRLIYYSQIVNDFQKGDIAEGYSVSREKKESFPLTVTSAQKNPTAFYLCASSSRGGAQHFGDGTRLSIL.